Presented here are 15 T cell receptor beta chains from one specimen sequenced in a study of T cell responses to AZD1222 COVID-19 vaccine. Some clones are missing from TCRdb's copy, which holds only in-frame ones; the method was immunoSEQ multiplex PCR. The sample includes some 140,000 clones, more than 90% seen only once; the top ten take about 3.2%. The source was peripheral blood, collected on day 0 of AZD1222 vaccination. The receptors come from an adult in good health.

This clone was counted once. V is TRBV9 and J is TRBJ2-1; D call uncertain. The germline V gene has CDR1 SGDLS and CDR2 YYNGEE. V was clipped by 1 base and J by 12 bases, with 14 bases between them. This CDR3 contains 13 residues. The CDR3 loop reads CASSVQPQDGQFF. The CDR3 DNA sequence: TGTGCCAGCAGCGTACAGCCCCAGGATGGGCAGTTCTTC. The full variable domain, rest sourced from reference TRBV9 and TRBJ2-1, is DSGVTQTPKHLITATGQRVTLRCSPRSGDLSVYWYQQSLDQGLQFLIQYYNGEERAKGNILERFSAQQFPDLHSELNLSSLELGDSALYFCASSVQPQDGQFFGPGTRLTVL.

The chain links TRBV5-6 to TRBJ1-1; D gene uncertain. The CDR3 runs 14 residues. Trimming cost V 2 bases and J 1 base, with 9 bases left between them. Germline values: CDR1 SGHDT, CDR2 YYEEEE. The CDR3 DNA reads TGTGCCAGCAGCTTAGGAACTGCGAACACTGAAGCTTTCTTT. Translating gives CASSLGTANTEAFF.

This chain uses TRBV20-1 with TRBJ1-4; D gene ambiguous. This CDR3 has 10 amino acids. From germline, CDR1 is DFQATT and CDR2 SNEGSKA (reference sequence). V was trimmed by 5 bases and J by 7 bases, leaving 5 bases between them. CDR3 protein: CSAGREKLFF. The CDR3 DNA reads TGCAGTGCTGGTCGTGAAAAACTGTTTTTT.

The chain joins TRBV24-1 to TRBJ2-1, with D possibly TRBD2 on 5 matching bases. Trimming removed 5 bases from V and 8 bases from J, with 18 bases in between. Germline V gives CDR1 KGHDR, CDR2 SFDVKD. This CDR3 region has 15 residues. The CDR3 reads CATSGEPRGYDEQFF. CDR3 nucleotides: TGTGCCACCAGTGGGGAACCGAGAGGGTACGATGAGCAGTTCTTC.

The chain uses TRBV7-9 and TRBJ2-1; 8 nucleotides line up with TRBD2. Germline V gene data show CDR1 as SEHNR and CDR2 as FQNEAQ (reference sequence). This CDR3 is 14 amino acids long. The V and J ends lost 3 bases and 9 bases, in that order; junction bases with no gene match: 7. CDR3 residues: CASSFQRESVEQFF. The CDR3 DNA sequence: TGTGCCAGCAGCTTTCAGCGGGAGTCCGTTGAGCAGTTCTTC.

J is TRBJ2-7 and V is TRBV19; 8 bases line up with TRBD1. There are 14 residues in the CDR3. Germline V CDR1 and CDR2: LNHDA, SQIVND (reference sequence). The trim removed 5 bases at V and 2 bases at J, leaving 5 bases unmatched. The CDR3 protein is CASSSLTGAYEQYF. In nucleotides, the CDR3 is TGTGCCAGTAGTTCACTGACAGGGGCCTACGAGCAGTACTTC. Complete variable domain (other parts from reference TRBV19 and TRBJ2-7): DGGITQSPKYLFRKEGQNVTLSCEQNLNHDAMYWYRQDPGQGLRLIYYSQIVNDFQKGDIAEGYSVSREKKESFPLTVTSAQKNPTAFYLCASSSLTGAYEQYFGPGTRLTVT.

This chain uses TRBV15 with TRBJ2-7; 11 bases map to TRBD1. V lost 1 base, J lost 3 bases, and 2 bases stayed unmatched. CDR3 length equals 15 residues. Germline CDR1 and CDR2: LNHNV and YYDKDF (reference sequence). The CDR3 region is CATSRVGTGGYEQYF. CDR3 in DNA: TGTGCCACCAGCAGAGTTGGGACAGGGGGCTACGAGCAGTACTTC.

This clone appeared a single time. The chain has TRBV28 and TRBJ2-3, with D perhaps TRBD2 (6 bases). The CDR3 is 15 amino acids. Germline-derived CDR1 and CDR2 are MDHEN and SYDVKM. V was clipped by 1 base and J by 0 bases, with 8 bases between them. The CDR3 spells CASSLSEGSTDTQYF. The CDR3, as DNA: TGTGCCAGCAGTTTATCGGAGGGGAGCACAGATACGCAGTATTTT.

The V gene is TRBV10-2, the J gene TRBJ2-4; D gene unclear. Trimming stripped 3 bases from V and 0 bases from J, with 9 bases between. Germline V gene data show CDR1 as WSHSY and CDR2 as SAAADI. CDR3 size: 15 residues. DNA for the CDR3: TGCGCCAGCAGTGAAAGAGCCTTAGCCAAAAACATTCAGTACTTC. Translated, it gives CASSERALAKNIQYF.

V usage is TRBV7-9 and J usage is TRBJ2-5; D unclear. The CDR3 contains 15 residues. Trimming removed 1 base at V and 2 bases at J, with 11 bases between. Germline values: CDR1 SEHNR, CDR2 FQNEAQ (reference sequence). The CDR3 region has the DNA TGTGCCAGCAGCTTAGGATTGGCCAAGCAAGAGACCCAGTACTTC. This encodes CASSLGLAKQETQYF.

The chain links TRBV19 to TRBJ1-1; no definite D call. Germline CDR1 reads LNHDA; CDR2 reads SQIVND (reference sequence). V shed 0 bases and J shed 11 bases, with 13 bases lying between them. This CDR3 contains 13 residues. The CDR3 DNA reads TGTGCCAGTAGTATAGATGGCGGCGGTCGGGCTTTCTTT. Residues: CASSIDGGGRAFF.

This chain links TRBV7-8 with TRBJ1-2; 10 positions match TRBD1. J gave up 0 bases and V 5 bases, and 12 bases lay outside the gene matches. The CDR3 spans 18 residues. Germline lookup yields CDR1 SGHVS and CDR2 FQNEAQ. As DNA, the CDR3 is TGTGCCAGCAGCAAAAGAAACCGGGACAGGGGTACTAACTATGGCTACACCTTC. The encoded protein is CASSKRNRDRGTNYGYTF.

This rearrangement joins TRBV6-2 or TRBV6-3 to TRBJ2-1, with 16 bases matching TRBD2. This CDR3 has 20 residues. With 6 bases clipped from V and 7 bases from J, the junction kept 18 bases outside the gene matches. In germline, CDR1 is MNHEY, CDR2 SVGEGT. CDR3 DNA sequence: TGTGCCAGCAGCTTTCATCCGGGACTAGCGGGAGGGCCGGGGTCTAATGAGCAGTTCTTC. It codes for CASSFHPGLAGGPGSNEQFF.

The rearrangement links TRBV29-1 to TRBJ2-4; TRBD1 agrees at 8 bases. Germline trimming cut 6 bases from V and 0 bases from J; bases unmatched to any gene: 7. Looked up from germline, CDR1 is SQVTM and CDR2 is ANQGSEA. The length of the CDR3 is 15 residues. The CDR3 sequence: CSVFYRGKAKNIQYF. The CDR3 DNA reads TGCAGCGTGTTTTACAGGGGGAAAGCCAAAAACATTCAGTACTTC. The whole variable domain, remainder taken from reference TRBV29-1 and TRBJ2-4, is SAVISQKPSRDICQRGTSLTIQCQVDSQVTMMFWYRQQPGQSLTLIATANQGSEATYESGFVIDKFPISRPNLTFSTLTVSNMSPEDSSIYLCSVFYRGKAKNIQYFGAGTRLSVL.

Here the CDR3 reads CASSFSGNSPLHF. For the CDR3, the DNA is TGTGCCAGCAGTTTCTCCGGGAATTCACCCCTCCACTTT. This chain uses TRBV27 with TRBJ1-6; D uncertain. This CDR3 is 13 amino acids long. Germline loops: CDR1 MNHEY, CDR2 SMNVEV (reference sequence). V dropped 3 bases and J dropped 7 bases, with 7 bases sitting between them.